These 9 T cell receptor beta chains originate from one sample sequenced in a study of shared clonotypes between healthy human individuals. Only in-frame clones appear in the TCRdb table, and some are missing; sequencing was by immunoSEQ multiplex PCR. The sample contains about 470,000 clones, roughly 80% of which appear only once. Sequenced: PBMCs. The origin of the receptors is a woman aged 40 to 49 in good health. Some clones in this sample may be carry-over from other donors' samples.

V usage is TRBV28 and J usage is TRBJ2-7, with a possible D match to TRBD1 (6 bases). The germline V gene encodes CDR1 MDHEN and CDR2 SYDVKM. The CDR3 spans 13 residues. With 9 bases removed from V and 0 bases from J, the gap between germline ends came to 12 bases. The CDR3 reads CASGRGSSYEQYF. For the CDR3, the DNA is TGTGCCAGTGGAAGGGGGAGCTCCTACGAGCAGTACTTC.

This chain links TRBV7-6 with TRBJ2-1; no firm D call. Germline V CDR1 and CDR2: SGHVS, FNYEAQ. Deletions cut 4 bases from V and 6 bases from J, with 10 bases between. This CDR3 contains 13 residues. The DNA for the CDR3 is TGTGCCAGCAGCTCACAACCCCTCAATGAGCAGTTCTTC. Amino acid sequence: CASSSQPLNEQFF.

This clone was seen only once. This chain uses TRBV25-1 with TRBJ2-7, with D unresolved. Germline CDR1 reads MGHDK; CDR2 reads SYGVNS. This CDR3 is 15 amino acids long. V was pared by 3 bases and J by 2 bases, with 14 bases between. CDR3 coding DNA: TGTGCCAGCAGTGATGATCGGACCTTCCCCTACGAGCAGTACTTC. Protein product: CASSDDRTFPYEQYF.

This rearrangement joins TRBV4-2 to TRBJ2-1; unclear D gene. The CDR3 covers 15 residues. Germline values: CDR1 LGHNA, CDR2 YNFKEQ. V was shortened by 8 bases and J by 0 bases, with 14 bases between the two germline ends. DNA of the CDR3: TGTGCCAGCGCTAGGGCATCTCTCTCCTACAATGAGCAGTTCTTC. It yields the protein CASARASLSYNEQFF.

This clone was counted once. V usage is TRBV5-5 and J usage is TRBJ2-3; no definite D call. Germline V gene lookup returns CDR1 SGHKS and CDR2 YYEKEE (reference sequence). Trimming stripped 0 bases from V and 2 bases from J, with 7 bases between. This CDR3 spans 14 amino acids. The CDR3 coding sequence is TGTGCCAGCAGCTTGGTTGGCCACACAGATACGCAGTATTTT. It specifies CASSLVGHTDTQYF.

The chain links TRBV7-2 to TRBJ2-5, with a tentative D call TRBD2 (6 bases). The CDR3 covers 17 residues. V was shortened by 1 base and J by 5 bases, with 20 bases between the two germline ends. Germline CDR1 and CDR2: SGHTA and FQGNSA. The CDR3 sequence is CASSLGIGSWDLETQYF. The CDR3 DNA is TGTGCCAGCAGCTTAGGTATAGGTTCCTGGGACTTGGAGACCCAGTACTTC. The full variable domain, its missing parts supplied by reference TRBV7-2 and TRBJ2-5, is GAGVSQSPSNKVTEKGKDVELRCDPISGHTALYWYRQSLGQGLEFLIYFQGNSAPDKSGLPSDRFSAERTGGSVSTLTIQRTQQEDSAVYLCASSLGIGSWDLETQYFGPGTRLLVL.

The chain couples TRBV27 to TRBJ2-5; 7 nucleotides agree with TRBD2. This CDR3 spans 17 amino acids. The germline V gene has CDR1 MNHEY and CDR2 SMNVEV (reference sequence). V gave up 0 bases and J gave up 4 bases; unmatched junction bases: 11. The CDR3 sequence is CASSLSRGLPGGETQYF. DNA of the CDR3: TGTGCCAGCAGTTTATCGCGGGGCCTCCCGGGGGGAGAGACCCAGTACTTC.

V usage is TRBV4-3 and J usage is TRBJ2-7; TRBD2 is a possible D gene (6 bases). The V gene's germline CDR1 is LGHNA and CDR2 YSLEER. The V end was cut by 0 bases, the J end by 2 bases, with 14 bases between. The CDR3 covers 16 residues. The CDR3 spells CASSQDKTSRTYEQYF. Written as DNA, the CDR3 is TGCGCCAGCAGCCAAGATAAAACTAGCAGAACCTACGAGCAGTACTTC.

As regards this clone: A far bigger clonotype differs at one base, so this is likely a read error. This specimen includes other DNA sequences encoding the same CDR3. The CDR3 nucleotides read TGTGCCAGTAGCCAAGAAGGAGATGTATCCTACGAGCAGTACTTC. Its protein is CASSQEGDVSYEQYF. The chain combines TRBV4-2 with TRBJ2-7; D is uncertain. The CDR3 contains 15 residues. The V gene's germline CDR1 is LGHNA and CDR2 YNFKEQ.